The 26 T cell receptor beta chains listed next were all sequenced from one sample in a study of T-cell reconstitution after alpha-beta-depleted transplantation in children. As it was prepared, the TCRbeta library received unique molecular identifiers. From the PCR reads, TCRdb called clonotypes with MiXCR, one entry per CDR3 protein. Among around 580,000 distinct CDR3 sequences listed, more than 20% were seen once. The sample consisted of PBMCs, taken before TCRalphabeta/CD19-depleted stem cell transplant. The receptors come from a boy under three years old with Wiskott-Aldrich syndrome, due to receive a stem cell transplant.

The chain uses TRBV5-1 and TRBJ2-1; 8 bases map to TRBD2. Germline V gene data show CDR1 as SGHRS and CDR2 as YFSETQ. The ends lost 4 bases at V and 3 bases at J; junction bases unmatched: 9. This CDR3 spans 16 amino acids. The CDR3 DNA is TGCGCCAGCAGCCTACGGACTAGCCCATTCTACAATGAGCAGTTCTTC. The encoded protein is CASSLRTSPFYNEQFF.

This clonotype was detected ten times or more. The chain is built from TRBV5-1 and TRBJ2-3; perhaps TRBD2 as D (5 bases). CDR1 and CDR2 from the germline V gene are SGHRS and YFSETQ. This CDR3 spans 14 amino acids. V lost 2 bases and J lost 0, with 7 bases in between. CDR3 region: CASSFGGSTDTQYF. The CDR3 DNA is TGCGCCAGCAGCTTTGGCGGGAGCACAGATACGCAGTATTTT.

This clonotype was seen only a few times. CDR3 region: CASSNSGSDDEQYF. For the CDR3, the DNA is TGTGCCAGCAGCAATAGCGGGAGTGACGACGAGCAGTACTTC. The chain recombines TRBV13 with TRBJ2-7, with 9 positions matching TRBD2. The CDR3 sequence is 14 residues long. From germline, CDR1 is PRHDT and CDR2 FYEKMQ (reference sequence). Trimming cost V 5 bases and J 5 bases; bases outside gene matches: 7.

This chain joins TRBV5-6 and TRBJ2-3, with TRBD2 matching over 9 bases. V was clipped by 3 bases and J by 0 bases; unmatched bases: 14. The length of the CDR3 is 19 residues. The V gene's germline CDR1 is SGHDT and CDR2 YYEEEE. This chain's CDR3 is CASSSQTSRLAASTDTQYF. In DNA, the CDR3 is TGTGCCAGCAGCTCCCAAACCTCTAGACTAGCGGCTAGCACAGATACGCAGTATTTT.

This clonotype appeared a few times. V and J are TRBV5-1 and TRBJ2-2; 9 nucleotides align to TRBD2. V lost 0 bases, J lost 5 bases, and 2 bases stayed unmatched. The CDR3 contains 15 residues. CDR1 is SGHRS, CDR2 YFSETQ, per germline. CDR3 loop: CASSLASGTTGELFF. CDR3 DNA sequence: TGCGCCAGCAGCTTGGCTAGCGGGACGACCGGGGAGCTGTTTTTT.

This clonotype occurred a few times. CDR3 sequence: CASSFISGRVYEQYF. DNA of the CDR3: TGTGCCAGCAGTTTTATTAGCGGGAGGGTCTACGAGCAGTACTTC. The chain has TRBV12-3 or TRBV12-4 and TRBJ2-7; 11 bases line up with TRBD2. The CDR3 is 15 residues long. V dropped 3 bases and J dropped 3; count of bases not matched to a gene: 4.

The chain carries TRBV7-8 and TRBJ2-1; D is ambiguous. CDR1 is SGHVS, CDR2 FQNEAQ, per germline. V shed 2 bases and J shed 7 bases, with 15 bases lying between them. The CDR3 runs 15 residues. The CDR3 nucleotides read TGTGCCAGCAGCTTATTCATCCCGGCAATTAATGAGCAGTTCTTC. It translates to CASSLFIPAINEQFF.

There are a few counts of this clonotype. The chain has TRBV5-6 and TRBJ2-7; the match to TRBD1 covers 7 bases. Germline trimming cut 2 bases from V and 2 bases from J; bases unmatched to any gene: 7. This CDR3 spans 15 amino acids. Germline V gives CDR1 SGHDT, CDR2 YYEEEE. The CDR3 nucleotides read TGTGCCAGCAGCTTAGGTATGGACAGGACCTACGAGCAGTACTTC. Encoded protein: CASSLGMDRTYEQYF.

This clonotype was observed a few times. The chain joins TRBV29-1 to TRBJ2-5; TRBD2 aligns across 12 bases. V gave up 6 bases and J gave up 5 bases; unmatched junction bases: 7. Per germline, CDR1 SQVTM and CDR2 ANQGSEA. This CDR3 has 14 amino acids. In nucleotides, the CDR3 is TGCAGCGTCAGACTAGCGGGGGTTGGGGAGACCCAGTACTTC. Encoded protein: CSVRLAGVGETQYF.

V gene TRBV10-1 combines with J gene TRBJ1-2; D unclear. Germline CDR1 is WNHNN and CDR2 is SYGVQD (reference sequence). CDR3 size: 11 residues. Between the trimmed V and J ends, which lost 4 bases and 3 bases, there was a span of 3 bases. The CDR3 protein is CASSGDYGYTF. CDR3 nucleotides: TGCGCCAGCAGTGGTGACTATGGCTACACCTTC.

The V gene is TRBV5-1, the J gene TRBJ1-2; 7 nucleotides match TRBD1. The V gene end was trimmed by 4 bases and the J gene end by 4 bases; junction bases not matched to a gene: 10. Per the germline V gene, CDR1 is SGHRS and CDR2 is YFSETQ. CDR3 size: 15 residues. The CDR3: CASSPVRGTGYGYTF. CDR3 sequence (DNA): TGCGCCAGCAGCCCAGTCAGGGGGACGGGCTATGGCTACACCTTC. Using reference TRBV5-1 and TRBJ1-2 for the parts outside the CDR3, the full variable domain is KAGVTQTPRYLIKTRGQQVTLSCSPISGHRSVSWYQQTPGQGLQFLFEYFSETQRNKGNFPGRFSGRQFSNSRSEMNVSTLELGDSALYLCASSPVRGTGYGYTFGSGTRLTVV.

CDR3 amino acids: CASSSGEGNQPQHF. The DNA of the CDR3 is TGTGCCAGCAGTTCAGGGGAAGGCAATCAGCCCCAGCATTTT. The chain employs TRBV28 and TRBJ1-5; a possible D gene is TRBD1 (6 bases). V lost 4 bases, J lost 2 bases, and 9 bases lay in between. Germline V gene lookup returns CDR1 MDHEN and CDR2 SYDVKM. The CDR3 is 14 amino acids. The full variable domain, in which reference TRBV28 and TRBJ1-5 provide the parts outside the CDR3, is DVKVTQSSRYLVKRTGEKVFLECVQDMDHENMFWYRQDPGLGLRLIYFSYDVKMKEKGDIPEGYSVSREKKERFSLILESASTNQTSMYLCASSSGEGNQPQHFGDGTRLSIL.

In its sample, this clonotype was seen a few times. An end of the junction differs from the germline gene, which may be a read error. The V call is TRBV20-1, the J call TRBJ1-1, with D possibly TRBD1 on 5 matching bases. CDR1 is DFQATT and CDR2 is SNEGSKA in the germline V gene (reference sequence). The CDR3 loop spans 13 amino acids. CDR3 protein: CSAGEGNRAEAFF. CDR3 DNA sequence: TGCAGTGCTGGAGAGGGGAACCGGGCTGAAGCTTTCTTT.

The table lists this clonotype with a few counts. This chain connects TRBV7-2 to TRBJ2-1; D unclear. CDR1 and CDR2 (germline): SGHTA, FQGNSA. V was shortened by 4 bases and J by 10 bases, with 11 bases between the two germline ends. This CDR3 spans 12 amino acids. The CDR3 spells CASSYLLHEQFF. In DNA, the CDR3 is TGTGCCAGCAGCTACTTACTGCACGAGCAGTTCTTC.

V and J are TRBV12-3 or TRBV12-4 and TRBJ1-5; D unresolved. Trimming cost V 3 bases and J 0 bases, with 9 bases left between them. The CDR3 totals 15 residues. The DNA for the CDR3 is TGTGCCAGCAGTTTCCACACAGCTAGCAATCAGCCCCAGCATTTT. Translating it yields CASSFHTASNQPQHF.

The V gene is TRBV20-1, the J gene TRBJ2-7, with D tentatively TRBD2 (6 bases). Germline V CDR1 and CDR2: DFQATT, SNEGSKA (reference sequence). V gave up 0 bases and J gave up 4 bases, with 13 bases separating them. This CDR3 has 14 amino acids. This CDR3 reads CSARDWASAYEQYF. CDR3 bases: TGCAGTGCTAGAGATTGGGCTAGCGCTTACGAGCAGTACTTC.

The CDR3 reads CASSQLARESVGYTF. CDR3 DNA: TGTGCCAGCAGCCAATTAGCTAGGGAATCCGTCGGCTACACCTTC. The chain recombines TRBV3-1 with TRBJ1-2; D is unresolved. V was pared by 2 bases and J by 8 bases, with 18 bases between. The germline V gene has CDR1 LGHDT and CDR2 YNNKEL (reference sequence). There are 15 residues in the CDR3.

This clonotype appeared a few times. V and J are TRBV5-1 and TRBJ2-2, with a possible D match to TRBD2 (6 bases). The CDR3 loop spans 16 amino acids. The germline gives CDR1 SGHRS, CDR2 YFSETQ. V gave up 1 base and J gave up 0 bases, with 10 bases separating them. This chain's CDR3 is CASSLISGSNTGELFF. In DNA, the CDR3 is TGCGCCAGCAGCTTGATTAGCGGATCGAACACCGGGGAGCTGTTTTTT.

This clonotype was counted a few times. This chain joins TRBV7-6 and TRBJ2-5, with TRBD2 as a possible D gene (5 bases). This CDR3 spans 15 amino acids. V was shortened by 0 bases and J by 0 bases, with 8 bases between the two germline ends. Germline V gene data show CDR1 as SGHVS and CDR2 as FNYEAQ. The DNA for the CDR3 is TGTGCCAGCAGCTTAGCGAGGGCAAACCAAGAGACCCAGTACTTC. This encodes CASSLARANQETQYF.

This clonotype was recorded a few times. CDR3 sequence reads: CASSQERMAGGGYTF. In DNA form, the CDR3 reads TGCGCCAGCAGCCAAGAGAGGATGGCAGGGGGTGGCTACACCTTC. The chain is built from TRBV4-1 and TRBJ1-2; TRBD1 matches 7 bases. V shed 0 bases, J shed 7 bases, and the junction held 8 bases outside the gene matches. The germline V gene has CDR1 MGHRA and CDR2 YSYEKL. This CDR3 is 15 amino acids long.

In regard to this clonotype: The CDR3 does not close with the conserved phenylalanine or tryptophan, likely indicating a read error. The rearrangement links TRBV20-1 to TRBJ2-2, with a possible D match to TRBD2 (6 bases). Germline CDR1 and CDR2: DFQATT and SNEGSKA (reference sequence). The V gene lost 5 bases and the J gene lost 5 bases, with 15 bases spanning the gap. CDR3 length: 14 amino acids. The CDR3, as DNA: TGCAGTGCTCGGCGGGGCAGAGGAACCGGGGAGCTGTTTTTG. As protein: CSARRGRGTGELFL.

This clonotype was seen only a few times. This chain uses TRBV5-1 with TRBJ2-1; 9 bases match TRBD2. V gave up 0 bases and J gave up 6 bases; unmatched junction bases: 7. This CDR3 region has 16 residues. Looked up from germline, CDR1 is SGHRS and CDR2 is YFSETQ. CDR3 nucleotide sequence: TGCGCCAGCAGCTTGGGTGGTAGCGGGAGAGCCAATGAGCAGTTCTTC. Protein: CASSLGGSGRANEQFF. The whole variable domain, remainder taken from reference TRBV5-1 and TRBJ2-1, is KAGVTQTPRYLIKTRGQQVTLSCSPISGHRSVSWYQQTPGQGLQFLFEYFSETQRNKGNFPGRFSGRQFSNSRSEMNVSTLELGDSALYLCASSLGGSGRANEQFFGPGTRLTVL.

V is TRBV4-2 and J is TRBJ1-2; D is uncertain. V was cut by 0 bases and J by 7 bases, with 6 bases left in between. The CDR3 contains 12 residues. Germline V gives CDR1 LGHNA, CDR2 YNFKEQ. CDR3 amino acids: CASSQEDGGYTF. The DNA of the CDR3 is TGTGCCAGCAGCCAAGAAGACGGTGGCTACACCTTC.

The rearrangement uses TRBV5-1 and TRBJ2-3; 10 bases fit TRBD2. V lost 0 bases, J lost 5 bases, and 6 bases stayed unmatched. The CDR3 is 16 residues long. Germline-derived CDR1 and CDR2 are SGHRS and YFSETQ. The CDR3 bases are TGCGCCAGCAGCTTGGCTCTAGCGGGAGCTAGAGATACGCAGTATTTT. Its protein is CASSLALAGARDTQYF. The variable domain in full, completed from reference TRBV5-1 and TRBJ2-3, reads KAGVTQTPRYLIKTRGQQVTLSCSPISGHRSVSWYQQTPGQGLQFLFEYFSETQRNKGNFPGRFSGRQFSNSRSEMNVSTLELGDSALYLCASSLALAGARDTQYFGPGTRLTVL.

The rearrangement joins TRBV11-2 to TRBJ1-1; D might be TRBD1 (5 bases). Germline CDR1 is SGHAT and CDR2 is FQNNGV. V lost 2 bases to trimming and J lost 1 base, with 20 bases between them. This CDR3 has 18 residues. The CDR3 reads CASSLNIGGVMGNTEAFF. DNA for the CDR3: TGTGCCAGCAGCTTAAATATTGGGGGTGTGATGGGGAACACTGAAGCTTTCTTT.

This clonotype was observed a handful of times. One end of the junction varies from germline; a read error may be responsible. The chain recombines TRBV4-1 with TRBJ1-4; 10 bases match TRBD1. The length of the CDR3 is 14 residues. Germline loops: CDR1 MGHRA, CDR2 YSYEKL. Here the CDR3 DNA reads TGCGCCAGCAGCCAAGATTTTGCCGGGACAGGGGTCGGTTTT. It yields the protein CASSQDFAGTGVGF.